The 32 T cell receptor beta chains presented below share a single source sample, sequenced in a study of shared clonotypes between healthy human individuals. TCRdb's table, derived via immunoSEQ multiplex PCR, lists solely in-frame clones and lacks some. The sample holds 450,000 to 500,000 clones, roughly 80% seen once. The sample consisted of PBMCs. The receptors come from a middle-aged woman in good health. Some clones in this sample may be carry-over from other donors' samples.

Points on this clone: The same CDR3 is also encoded by other DNA sequences in this sample. The V call is TRBV29-1, the J call TRBJ2-7; TRBD2 aligns across 8 bases. Looked up from germline, CDR1 is SQVTM and CDR2 is ANQGSEA. V dropped 5 bases and J dropped 3; count of bases not matched to a gene: 3. The CDR3 is 12 amino acids. CDR3 residues: CSVRLAGYEQYF. CDR3 coding DNA: TGCAGCGTTCGGCTAGCGGGCTACGAGCAGTACTTC.

The V and J genes are TRBV28 and TRBJ2-3; TRBD2 matches 7 bases. The V gene end was trimmed by 4 bases and the J gene end by 0 bases; junction bases not matched to a gene: 13. CDR1 is MDHEN and CDR2 is SYDVKM in the germline V gene. The CDR3 totals 18 residues. CDR3 nucleotide sequence: TGTGCCAGCAGTTACCCCCTACAAGCTAGCGGTAGCACAGATACGCAGTATTTT. This codes for CASSYPLQASGSTDTQYF.

Ten or more counts support this clone. The sample carries other DNA sequences with the same CDR3. The V call is TRBV30, the J call TRBJ1-5; 7 nucleotides agree with TRBD1. V gave up 3 bases and J gave up 2 bases; unmatched junction bases: 10. Germline values: CDR1 GTSNPN, CDR2 SVGIG (reference sequence). This CDR3 contains 16 residues. CDR3 nucleotides: TGTGCCTGGAGGGTACAGGGGAACATAGGCAATCAGCCCCAGCATTTT. This sequence encodes CAWRVQGNIGNQPQHF.

The chain combines TRBV19 with TRBJ2-1, with D tentatively TRBD1 or TRBD2 (5 bases each). The ends were cut back, 6 bases at V and 2 bases at J, with 14 bases in the middle. CDR3 length: 15 residues. Germline V lookup: CDR1 LNHDA, CDR2 SQIVND (reference sequence). DNA of the CDR3: TGTGCCAGTAGCTCGGGGACCATAACCTACAATGAGCAGTTCTTC. Its translation is CASSSGTITYNEQFF.

This clone came up a few times. The chain links TRBV7-8 to TRBJ2-1; 9 nucleotides align to TRBD2. V lost 2 bases to trimming and J lost 6 bases; unmatched junction nucleotides: 11. Germline assignment: CDR1 SGHVS and CDR2 FQNEAQ. CDR3 size: 17 residues. As DNA, the CDR3 is TGTGCCAGCAGCTTATTTGTCGCGGGAGGGCTTGGCAATGAGCAGTTCTTC. Its protein product is CASSLFVAGGLGNEQFF.

As concerns this clone: The sample contains more than one DNA sequence encoding this CDR3. The rearrangement uses TRBV5-4 and TRBJ1-1; 7 bases align to TRBD1. The V and J ends lost 4 bases and 2 bases, in that order; junction bases with no gene match: 2. Germline V CDR1 and CDR2: SGHNT, YYREEE (reference sequence). The length of the CDR3 is 13 residues. CDR3 DNA: TGTGCCAGCAGCCGAGGGGGCAACACTGAAGCTTTCTTT. This sequence encodes CASSRGGNTEAFF.

As for this clone: Relative to the germline gene, one junction end is altered; a read error may explain this. This chain joins TRBV5-1 and TRBJ2-1; 7 bases line up with TRBD2. This CDR3 region has 15 residues. CDR1 and CDR2 from the germline V gene are SGHRS and YFSETQ. CDR3 sequence (DNA): TGCGCCAGCAGCTTTCAGCGGGAATCCTACGATGAGCAGTTCTTC. Its protein product is CASSFQRESYDEQFF. Combining the CDR3 with reference TRBV5-1 and TRBJ2-1 gives the whole variable domain KAGVTQTPRYLIKTRGQQVTLSCSPISGHRSVSWYQQTPGQGLQFLFEYFSETQRNKGNFPGRFSGRQFSNSRSEMNVSTLELGDSALYLCASSFQRESYDEQFFGPGTRLTVL.

The CDR3 protein is CASSRHRDTGELFF. The CDR3 DNA reads TGTGCCAGTAGTAGACACAGGGATACCGGGGAGCTGTTTTTT. The chain joins TRBV19 to TRBJ2-2; tentatively, D is TRBD1 (6 bases). CDR1 and CDR2 (germline): LNHDA, SQIVND (reference sequence). The CDR3 spans 14 residues. Trimming removed 4 bases from V and 5 bases from J, with 11 bases in between.

J is TRBJ2-3 and V is TRBV5-4; D remains unclear. The V gene's germline CDR1 is SGHNT and CDR2 YYREEE (reference sequence). V lost 0 bases and J 3 bases, leaving 23 bases between the germline ends. This CDR3 spans 19 amino acids. The CDR3 here is CASSLAGHTSAPTTDTQYF. In nucleotides, the CDR3 is TGTGCCAGCAGCTTGGCCGGTCACACCAGTGCTCCAACAACAGATACGCAGTATTTT. Full variable domain (rest looked up from reference TRBV5-4 and TRBJ2-3): ETGVTQSPTHLIKTRGQQVTLRCSSQSGHNTVSWYQQALGQGPQFIFQYYREEENGRGNFPPRFSGLQFPNYSSELNVNALELDDSALYLCASSLAGHTSAPTTDTQYFGPGTRLTVL.

The chain uses TRBV27 and TRBJ2-1, with 12 bases aligning to TRBD2. Losses at the gene ends were 2 bases for V and 8 bases for J; bases not matched to a gene: 4. The CDR3 has 15 amino acids. The germline V gene encodes CDR1 MNHEY and CDR2 SMNVEV (reference sequence). This chain's CDR3 is CASSLRLAGGDEQFF. CDR3 coding DNA: TGTGCCAGCAGTTTACGTCTAGCGGGAGGGGATGAGCAGTTCTTC.

The J gene is TRBJ1-5, the V gene TRBV6-1; 7 positions agree with TRBD1. Germline values: CDR1 MNHNS, CDR2 SASEGT. Trimming cost V 8 bases and J 3 bases; bases outside gene matches: 7. The CDR3 runs 14 residues. In DNA, the CDR3 is TGTGCCAGCCTGGACAGGCACACCAATCAGCCCCAGCATTTT. Translation gives CASLDRHTNQPQHF.

The chain employs TRBV15 and TRBJ2-7; no reliable D call. From germline, CDR1 is LNHNV and CDR2 YYDKDF (reference sequence). The CDR3 has 11 amino acids. V was pared by 8 bases and J by 6 bases, with 11 bases between. The DNA for the CDR3 is TGTGCCACCCAAAAAGGGCCCGAGCAGTACTTC. Its translation: CATQKGPEQYF.

This chain joins TRBV4-3 and TRBJ2-2, with D unclear. The CDR3 is 15 amino acids. Looked up from germline, CDR1 is LGHNA and CDR2 is YSLEER. Trimming cost V 0 bases and J 6 bases, with 11 bases left between them. The CDR3 loop is CASSQDERLPGELFF. The CDR3 nucleotides read TGCGCCAGCAGCCAAGACGAACGACTCCCCGGGGAGCTGTTTTTT.

Notes on this clone: Within the sample, other DNA sequences also encode this same CDR3. The rearrangement links TRBV28 to TRBJ2-7; D may match TRBD1 or TRBD2 (5 bases each). Germline CDR1 MDHEN, CDR2 SYDVKM. The CDR3 runs to 12 residues. V lost 3 bases and J 7 bases, leaving 10 bases between the germline ends. CDR3 bases: TGTGCCAGCAGTTTGGGTGGGGGAGAGCAGTACTTC. Protein: CASSLGGGEQYF.

V and J are TRBV11-1 and TRBJ1-1, with D possibly being TRBD1 (6 bases). The V gene's germline CDR1 is SGHAT and CDR2 FQDESV (reference sequence). The CDR3 contains 15 residues. V was trimmed by 5 bases and J by 2 bases, leaving 15 bases between them. The CDR3 sequence is CASSPPGGRNTEAFF. CDR3 nucleotides: TGTGCCAGCAGCCCACCGGGGGGGCGCAACACTGAAGCTTTCTTT.

The chain joins TRBV9 to TRBJ2-2; maybe TRBD2 (6 bases). The germline CDR1 and CDR2 sequences are SGDLS and YYNGEE. V was pared by 3 bases and J by 5 bases, with 20 bases between. This CDR3 region has 17 residues. CDR3 sequence reads: CASSAAGTPGGTGELFF. In DNA, the CDR3 is TGTGCCAGCAGCGCCGCCGGGACTCCAGGTGGGACCGGGGAGCTGTTTTTT.

The CDR3 nucleotides are TGTGCCAGCAGCATCCGGGACTTAGGGGGCAATGAGCAGTTCTTC. It specifies CASSIRDLGGNEQFF. This chain joins TRBV5-6 and TRBJ2-1; TRBD1 or TRBD2 may be the D gene (6 bases each). V lost 4 bases and J 6 bases, leaving 17 bases between the germline ends. In germline, CDR1 is SGHDT, CDR2 YYEEEE. This CDR3 comprises 15 residues.

The V gene is TRBV7-6, the J gene TRBJ1-2, with TRBD1 as a possible D gene (5 bases). Trimming pared 0 bases from V and 8 bases from J, leaving 19 bases between. The CDR3 extends over 16 amino acids. In germline, CDR1 is SGHVS, CDR2 FNYEAQ. The CDR3, as DNA: TGTGCCAGCAGCTTAGCGTTTTCCTTTAGGGGCGAAGGCTACACCTTC. It specifies CASSLAFSFRGEGYTF.

The chain combines TRBV7-2 with TRBJ2-7, with 10 nucleotides matching TRBD2. The junction had 6 bases not matched to a gene; V was cut back by 1 base and J by 6 bases. Per the germline V gene, CDR1 is SGHTA and CDR2 is FQGNSA. There are 15 residues in the CDR3. DNA of the CDR3: TGTGCCAGCAGCTTAGGAGCGGGAGGGGCCTTCGAGCAGTACTTC. It encodes CASSLGAGGAFEQYF.

The chain has TRBV29-1 and TRBJ2-7; D may be TRBD1 (6 bases). Germline-derived CDR1 and CDR2 are SQVTM and ANQGSEA. The CDR3 covers 13 residues. The ends were cut back, 0 bases at V and 6 bases at J, with 12 bases in the middle. Here the CDR3 DNA reads TGCAGCGTTGAAGATAGTGGGGGCAGCGAGCAGTACTTC. Translation: CSVEDSGGSEQYF.

The chain has TRBV19 and TRBJ2-4; D is unclear. Trimming left V 1 base short and J 6 bases short, with 13 bases between. The CDR3 sequence is 15 residues long. The V gene's germline CDR1 is LNHDA and CDR2 SQIVND (reference sequence). Here the CDR3 DNA reads TGTGCCAGTAGTATAGCGGTACATGGTGGAAACATTCAGTACTTC. This gives the protein CASSIAVHGGNIQYF.

The rearrangement joins TRBV5-6 to TRBJ2-5; D is undetermined. The last part of the DNA fits TRBJ2-7 better; the J call may be wrong. The CDR3 consists of 13 residues. From germline, CDR1 is SGHDT and CDR2 YYEEEE. DNA for the CDR3: TGTGCCAGCAGCTTGTTATCGGGTCCCGAGCAGTACTTC. Its translation is CASSLLSGPEQYF.

CDR3: CASSRTGGRLDYEQYF. The CDR3 DNA reads TGTGCCAGCAGCCGGACCGGGGGGCGGCTGGACTACGAGCAGTACTTC. The chain couples TRBV14 to TRBJ2-7; a possible D gene is TRBD2 (7 bases). The CDR3 extends over 16 amino acids. CDR1 and CDR2 (germline): SGHDN, FVKESK. V was shortened by 4 bases and J by 3 bases, with 19 bases between the two germline ends.

CDR3 residues: CASSPSGMNTEAFF. The DNA for the CDR3 is TGTGCCAGCTCACCTTCTGGGATGAACACTGAAGCTTTCTTT. The V gene is TRBV18, the J gene TRBJ1-1; D is unresolved. Germline CDR1 KGHSH, CDR2 LQKENI. V shed 3 bases and J shed 0 bases, with 8 bases lying between them. The CDR3 runs 14 residues.

The chain uses TRBV25-1 and TRBJ2-2; 9 nucleotides line up with TRBD1. This CDR3 has 17 amino acids. Germline-derived CDR1 and CDR2 are MGHDK and SYGVNS. J lost 1 base, V lost 2 bases, and 5 bases had no gene match. The CDR3 nucleotides read TGTGCCAGCAGTGAAAATCCGGGACAGGGGAACACCGGGGAGCTGTTTTTT. It codes for CASSENPGQGNTGELFF.

The rearrangement uses TRBV10-2 and TRBJ2-2; D assignment may be TRBD1 or TRBD2 (5 bases each). Germline V gene lookup returns CDR1 WSHSY and CDR2 SAAADI. There are 15 residues in the CDR3. Deletions cut 4 bases from V and 2 bases from J, with 11 bases between. The DNA for the CDR3 is TGCGCCAGCAGTGGGGGGTTCCTAAACACCGGGGAGCTGTTTTTT. Residues: CASSGGFLNTGELFF.

The rearrangement links TRBV7-2 to TRBJ1-2; 10 nucleotides match TRBD1. J was trimmed by 7 bases and V by 5 bases; bases with no gene match: 4. The CDR3 is 13 residues long. Per germline, CDR1 SGHTA and CDR2 FQGNSA. The CDR3 sequence: CASSLDRGPGYTF. The CDR3 bases are TGTGCCAGCAGCCTAGACAGGGGGCCTGGCTACACCTTC.

The DNA for the CDR3 is TGCGCCAGCAGCCCCCTACAGGGGCAAAATGAGCAGTTCTTC. Its translation: CASSPLQGQNEQFF. The chain recombines TRBV5-1 with TRBJ2-1, with 7 bases lining up with TRBD1. Trimming at V came to 4 bases and at J to 7 bases, leaving 8 bases not matched to a gene. The CDR3 consists of 14 residues. Germline CDR1 is SGHRS and CDR2 is YFSETQ.

This clone was seen once. V usage is TRBV9 and J usage is TRBJ2-4; tentative D call: TRBD1 (5 bases). Germline V gene data show CDR1 as SGDLS and CDR2 as YYNGEE. The CDR3 runs 15 residues. Trimming stripped 0 bases from V and 0 bases from J, with 7 bases between. The CDR3, as DNA: TGTGCCAGCAGCGTAGAGGGGTTAGCCAAAAACATTCAGTACTTC. Its translation: CASSVEGLAKNIQYF.

The V call is TRBV28, the J call TRBJ2-3, with D maybe TRBD1 (5 bases). The CDR3 has 17 amino acids. Germline CDR1 reads MDHEN; CDR2 reads SYDVKM. The V and J ends lost 8 bases and 0 bases respectively, with 21 bases between them. The CDR3 here is CASSRVSLTFSTDTQYF. CDR3 coding DNA: TGTGCCAGCTCCAGGGTATCCCTCACTTTTAGCACAGATACGCAGTATTTT.

V and J are TRBV28 and TRBJ2-2, with D unclear. CDR3 length equals 13 residues. Trimming pared 6 bases from V and 4 bases from J, leaving 9 bases between. Per the germline V gene, CDR1 is MDHEN and CDR2 is SYDVKM. CDR3: CASRGRFTGELFF. The CDR3 nucleotides are TGTGCCAGCAGAGGTAGGTTCACCGGGGAGCTGTTTTTT.

This clone was recorded only once. The chain uses TRBV14 and TRBJ1-1; 7 nucleotides align to TRBD1. The CDR3 has 14 residues. Germline V CDR1 and CDR2: SGHDN, FVKESK. Trimming at V came to 3 bases and at J to 5 bases, leaving 6 bases not matched to a gene. As DNA, the CDR3 is TGTGCCAGCAGCCAGGGAGGGGGCGTTACTGAAGCTTTCTTT. Its translation is CASSQGGGVTEAFF.